Listed below are T cell receptor beta chains from one sample, sequenced in a study of T cell responses to AZD1222 COVID-19 vaccine. The assay was immunoSEQ multiplex PCR, and TCRdb's table has in-frame clones only and misses some. The sample lists 95,000 to 110,000 clones, around nine tenths seen once, with 20% to 25% in the top ten. Specimen: peripheral blood, collected on day 0 of AZD1222 vaccination. All receptors derive from an adult in good health. Each CDR3 is given with its conserved first and last residue.

j_call v_call cdr3_length cdr3_aa
TRBJ1-2 TRBV10-2 15 CASSDPPQGGYGYTF
TRBJ1-1 TRBV3-1/TRBV3-2 15 CASSQRTDPGQKAFF
TRBJ1-2 TRBV5-6 16 CASSLSRSRVGYGYTF
TRBJ2-7 TRBV27 16 CASSSTGEMNSYEQYF
TRBJ2-3 TRBV20-1 15 CSASDWTSLTDTQYF
TRBJ1-5 TRBV27 15 CASSFKGTLGQPQHF
TRBJ1-3 TRBV11-3 15 CASSALADSGNTIYF
TRBJ2-2 TRBV4-3 14 CASSQDRGSGELFF
TRBJ2-5 TRBV19 14 CASRSTGAQETQYF
TRBJ2-3 TRBV10-3 12 CAISESTDTQYF
TRBJ1-2 TRBV27 16 CASSFRVGGRNYGYTF
TRBJ2-7 TRBV11-2 17 CASSSSAGTGGTSEQYF
TRBJ1-6 TRBV6-5 15 CASSWTGDYNSPLHF
TRBJ1-2 TRBV6-5 13 CASSYSDNYGYTF
TRBJ2-1 TRBV6-5 13 CASSSLGRNEQFF
TRBJ2-3 TRBV5-1 14 CASSLTTGWDTQYF
TRBJ2-5 TRBV28 15 CASSPPGEGWETQYF
TRBJ2-6 TRBV3-1/TRBV3-2 17 CASSPDRVSTGANVLTF
TRBJ1-1 TRBV5-5 13 CASSWGPNTEAFF
TRBJ2-1 TRBV6-5 16 CASSSPRLAGEGEQFF
TRBJ1-5 TRBV4-3 15 CASSQDAGSSQPQHF
TRBJ2-1 TRBV6-5 14 CASSPRPSYNEQFF